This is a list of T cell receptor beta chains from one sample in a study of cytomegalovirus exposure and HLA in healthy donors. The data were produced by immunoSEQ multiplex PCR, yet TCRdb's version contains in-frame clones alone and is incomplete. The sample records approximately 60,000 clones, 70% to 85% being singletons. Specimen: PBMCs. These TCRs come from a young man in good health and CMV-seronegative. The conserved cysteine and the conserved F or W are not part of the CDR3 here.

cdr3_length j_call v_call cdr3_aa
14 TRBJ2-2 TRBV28 ASTPGPGANTGELF
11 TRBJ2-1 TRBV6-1 ATLGQDYNEQF
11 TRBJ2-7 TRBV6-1 ASTQREPIEQY
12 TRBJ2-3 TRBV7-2 ASSSPFSTDTQY
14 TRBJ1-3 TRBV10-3 AISSTPRDRGNTIY
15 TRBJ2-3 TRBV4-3 ASSQDWAGGAADTQY
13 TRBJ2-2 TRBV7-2 ACQPGQPNTGELF
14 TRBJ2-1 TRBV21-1 ASPPILAEYYNEQF
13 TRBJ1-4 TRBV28 ASSSLDRTNEKLF
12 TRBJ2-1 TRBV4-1 ASSPWTENNEQF